One and the same sample provided the 14 T cell receptor beta chains below, sequenced in a study of response to subunit inactivated influenza vaccine. MiXCR, run by TCRdb on the RT-PCR reads, gives a single entry per CDR3 protein. The sample holds 450,000 to 600,000 distinct CDR3 sequences, approximately 7.6% seen once. The specimen was PBMCs from blood, collected around 25 months after vaccination. These receptors were taken from a man in his fifties or sixties who received an inactivated influenza vaccine.

The V call is TRBV5-5, the J call TRBJ2-1; D gene unclear. The CDR3 is 14 amino acids. The germline V gene has CDR1 SGHKS and CDR2 YYEKEE (reference sequence). V was clipped by 0 bases and J by 7 bases, with 11 bases between them. Here the CDR3 reads CASSLVGQLNEQFF. The CDR3 DNA reads as TGTGCCAGCAGCTTGGTCGGCCAGCTTAATGAGCAGTTCTTC. Full variable domain (remainder filled in from reference TRBV5-5 and TRBJ2-1): DAGVTQSPTHLIKTRGQQVTLRCSPISGHKSVSWYQQVLGQGPQFIFQYYEKEERGRGNFPDRFSARQFPNYSSELNVNALLLGDSALYLCASSLVGQLNEQFFGPGTRLTVL.

Many counts were recorded for this clonotype. V and J are TRBV12-3 or TRBV12-4 and TRBJ1-1, with D unclear. V lost 4 bases, J lost 5 bases, and 11 bases lay in between. The CDR3 runs to 13 residues. CDR3 bases: TGTGCCAGCAGTTCGTCCTCAAAAACTGAAGCTTTCTTT. Protein sequence: CASSSSSKTEAFF.

This clonotype has just a few counts. This chain uses TRBV6-5 with TRBJ2-7; D not certain. The V and J ends lost 2 bases and 3 bases respectively, with 11 bases between them. From germline, CDR1 is MNHEY and CDR2 SVGAGI. The CDR3 contains 14 residues. CDR3 DNA: TGTGCCAGCAGTTACCGACATCGGCGCTACGAGCAGTACTTC. Encoded protein: CASSYRHRRYEQYF.

The chain combines TRBV5-1 with TRBJ1-1; no firm D call. The CDR3 is made up of 13 amino acids. The germline V gene encodes CDR1 SGHRS and CDR2 YFSETQ. V lost 6 bases to trimming and J lost 1 base, with 10 bases between them. CDR3 protein: CASNPGGNTEAFF. CDR3 nucleotides: TGCGCCAGCAACCCCGGCGGGAACACTGAAGCTTTCTTT.

This chain joins TRBV4-1 and TRBJ1-2; D gene uncertain. Germline lookup yields CDR1 MGHRA and CDR2 YSYEKL. Trimming removed 0 bases from V and 0 bases from J, with 11 bases in between. This CDR3 comprises 16 residues. In DNA, the CDR3 is TGCGCCAGCAGCCAAGACTCGGCCGCCGCTAACTATGGCTACACCTTC. Its protein is CASSQDSAAANYGYTF.

The V and J genes are TRBV3-1 and TRBJ2-2; 12 positions match TRBD2. V lost 6 bases, J lost 0 bases, and 5 bases stayed unmatched. Per the germline V gene, CDR1 is LGHDT and CDR2 is YNNKEL (reference sequence). This CDR3 is built from 17 residues. The CDR3 region is CASRRTSGISNTGELFF. The CDR3 bases are TGTGCCAGCAGGCGGACTAGCGGGATCTCGAACACCGGGGAGCTGTTTTTT.

This clonotype has only a few counts. Written as DNA, the CDR3 is TGTGCCAGCAGTAGGTCAGGGGAAGAAAACACCATATATTTT. Its translation: CASSRSGEENTIYF. The rearrangement joins TRBV12-3 or TRBV12-4 to TRBJ1-3; a weak D match, TRBD1 (6 bases). This CDR3 spans 14 amino acids. The germline V and J ends were trimmed by 5 bases and 6 bases, with 14 bases remaining between them.

This clonotype was counted a few times. This sequence joins TRBV29-1 and TRBJ2-5; D could derive from TRBD1 or TRBD2 (5 bases each). The length of the CDR3 is 12 residues. V shed 3 bases and J shed 4 bases, with 9 bases lying between them. Germline CDR1 SQVTM, CDR2 ANQGSEA. As DNA, the CDR3 is TGCAGCGTTGAGGGGGACCCAGAGACCCAGTACTTC. Translated, it gives CSVEGDPETQYF.

This clonotype was picked up a small number of times. This chain connects TRBV12-3 or TRBV12-4 to TRBJ2-7, with TRBD2 matching 9 bases. This CDR3 has 14 amino acids. Trimming cost V 4 bases and J 2 bases; bases outside gene matches: 3. CDR3 sequence reads: CASSSLAGPYEQYF. The CDR3 region has the DNA TGTGCCAGCAGTTCCCTAGCGGGACCCTACGAGCAGTACTTC.

To note about this clonotype: A read error may account for a junction end that differs from germline. The chain joins TRBV7-6 to TRBJ2-1; 7 positions match TRBD2. Germline CDR1 SGHVS, CDR2 FNYEAQ. This CDR3 spans 13 amino acids. The CDR3 protein is CPSSPSGTGEQFF. CDR3 DNA: TGTCCCAGCAGCCCTAGCGGCACTGGAGAGCAGTTCTTC.

There are many counts of this clonotype. The rearrangement joins TRBV20-1 to TRBJ1-2; D perhaps matches TRBD1 (6 bases). This CDR3 is 16 amino acids long. V was pared by 0 bases and J by 4 bases, with 18 bases between. Germline values: CDR1 DFQATT, CDR2 SNEGSKA (reference sequence). CDR3 sequence reads: CSARDSGTTGRYGYTF. Here the CDR3 DNA reads TGCAGTGCTAGAGATTCCGGCACGACAGGTCGCTATGGCTACACCTTC.

This clonotype was counted many times. The chain recombines TRBV4-3 with TRBJ2-3; D uncertain. This CDR3 region has 13 residues. The germline V gene encodes CDR1 LGHNA and CDR2 YSLEER. Trimming removed 1 base at V and 0 bases at J, with 2 bases between. The CDR3 reads CASSQVSTDTQYF. Written as DNA, the CDR3 is TGCGCCAGCAGCCAAGTGAGCACAGATACGCAGTATTTT.

The rearrangement uses TRBV28 and TRBJ2-1; 7 nucleotides agree with TRBD2. The trim removed 3 bases at V and 14 bases at J, leaving 10 bases unmatched. The CDR3 totals 13 residues. Germline loops: CDR1 MDHEN, CDR2 SYDVKM. The CDR3 sequence: CASSFSTGGGEFF. CDR3 sequence (DNA): TGTGCCAGCAGTTTTTCCACTGGGGGGGGGGAGTTCTTC.

CDR3 sequence (DNA): TGTGCCAGCAGCCCAGTAGCCCGGGAAGCTTTCTTT. The encoded protein is CASSPVAREAFF. This chain connects TRBV14 to TRBJ1-1; D is unclear. CDR3 size: 12 residues. Germline CDR1 reads SGHDN; CDR2 reads FVKESK. Trimming pared 4 bases from V and 8 bases from J, leaving 11 bases between.